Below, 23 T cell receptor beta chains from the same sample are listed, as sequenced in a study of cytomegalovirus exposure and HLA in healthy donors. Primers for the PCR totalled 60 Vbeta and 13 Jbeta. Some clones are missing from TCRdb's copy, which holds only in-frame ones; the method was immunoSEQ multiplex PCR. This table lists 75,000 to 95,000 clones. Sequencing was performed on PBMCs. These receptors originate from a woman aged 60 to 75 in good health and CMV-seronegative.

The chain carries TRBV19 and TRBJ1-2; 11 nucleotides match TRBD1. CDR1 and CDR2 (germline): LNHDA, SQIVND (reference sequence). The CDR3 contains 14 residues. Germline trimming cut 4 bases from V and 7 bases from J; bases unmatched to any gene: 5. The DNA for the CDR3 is TGTGCCAGTAGTACGGACAGGGGGCTCGGTGGCTACACCTTC. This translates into CASSTDRGLGGYTF.

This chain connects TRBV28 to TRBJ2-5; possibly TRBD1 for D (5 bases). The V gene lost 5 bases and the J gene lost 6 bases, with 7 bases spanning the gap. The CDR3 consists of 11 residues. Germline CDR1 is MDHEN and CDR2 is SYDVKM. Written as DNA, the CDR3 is TGTGCCAGCAGTCAGGGCCAGACCCAGTACTTC. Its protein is CASSQGQTQYF.

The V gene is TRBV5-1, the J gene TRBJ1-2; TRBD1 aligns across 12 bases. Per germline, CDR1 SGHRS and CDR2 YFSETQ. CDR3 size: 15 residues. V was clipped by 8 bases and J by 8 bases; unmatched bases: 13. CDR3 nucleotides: TGCGCCAGTAACCGGGACAGGGGGCGTCCGGGCGGCTACACCTTC. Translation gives CASNRDRGRPGGYTF.

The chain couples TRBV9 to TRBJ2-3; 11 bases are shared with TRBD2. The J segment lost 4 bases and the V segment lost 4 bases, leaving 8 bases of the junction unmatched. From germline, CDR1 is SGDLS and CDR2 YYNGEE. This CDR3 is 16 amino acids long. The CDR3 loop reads CASSSRPGLAADTQYF. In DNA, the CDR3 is TGTGCCAGCAGCTCCCGTCCGGGACTAGCGGCAGATACGCAGTATTTT.

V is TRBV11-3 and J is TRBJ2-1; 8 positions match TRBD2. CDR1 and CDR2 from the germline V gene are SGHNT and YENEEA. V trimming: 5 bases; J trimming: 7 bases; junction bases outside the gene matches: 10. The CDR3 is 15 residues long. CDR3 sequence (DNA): TGTGCCAGCAGCCCTGTAGCGGGAACTGGGAATGAGCAGTTCTTC. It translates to CASSPVAGTGNEQFF. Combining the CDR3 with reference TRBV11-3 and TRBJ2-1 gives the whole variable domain EAGVVQSPRYKIIEKKQPVAFWCNPISGHNTLYWYLQNLGQGPELLIRYENEEAVDDSQLPKDRFSAERLKGVDSTLKIQPAELGDSAVYLCASSPVAGTGNEQFFGPGTRLTVL.

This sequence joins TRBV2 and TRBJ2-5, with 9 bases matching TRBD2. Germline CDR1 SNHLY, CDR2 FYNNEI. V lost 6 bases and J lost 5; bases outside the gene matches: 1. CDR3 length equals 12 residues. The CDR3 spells CASSAGGETQYF. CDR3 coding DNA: TGTGCCAGCAGCGCGGGAGGGGAGACCCAGTACTTC.

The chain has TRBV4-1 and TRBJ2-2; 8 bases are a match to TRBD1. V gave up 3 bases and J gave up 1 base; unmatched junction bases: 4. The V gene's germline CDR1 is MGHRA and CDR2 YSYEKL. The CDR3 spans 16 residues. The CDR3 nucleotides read TGCGCCAGCAGCCAGATCGGACAGGGGAACACCGGGGAGCTGTTTTTT. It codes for CASSQIGQGNTGELFF.

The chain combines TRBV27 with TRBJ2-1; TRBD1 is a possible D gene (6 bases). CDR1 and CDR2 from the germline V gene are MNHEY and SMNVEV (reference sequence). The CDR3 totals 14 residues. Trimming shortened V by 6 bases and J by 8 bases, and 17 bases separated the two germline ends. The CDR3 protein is CASREEIPGDEQFF. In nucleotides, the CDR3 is TGTGCCAGCAGGGAGGAGATCCCAGGGGATGAGCAGTTCTTC.

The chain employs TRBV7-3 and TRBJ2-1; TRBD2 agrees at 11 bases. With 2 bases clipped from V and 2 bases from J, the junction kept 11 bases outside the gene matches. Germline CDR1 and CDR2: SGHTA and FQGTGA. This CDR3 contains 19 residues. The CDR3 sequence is CASSLLGTSGKDPYNEQFF. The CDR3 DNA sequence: TGTGCCAGCAGCTTATTGGGGACTAGCGGAAAAGACCCCTACAATGAGCAGTTCTTC.

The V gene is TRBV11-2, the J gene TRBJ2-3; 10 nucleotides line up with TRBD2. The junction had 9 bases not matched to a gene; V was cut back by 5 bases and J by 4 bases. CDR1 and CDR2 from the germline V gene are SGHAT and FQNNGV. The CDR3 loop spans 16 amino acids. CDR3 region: CASSTLAGVLADTQYF. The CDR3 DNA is TGTGCCAGCAGCACCCTAGCGGGAGTCCTCGCAGATACGCAGTATTTT.

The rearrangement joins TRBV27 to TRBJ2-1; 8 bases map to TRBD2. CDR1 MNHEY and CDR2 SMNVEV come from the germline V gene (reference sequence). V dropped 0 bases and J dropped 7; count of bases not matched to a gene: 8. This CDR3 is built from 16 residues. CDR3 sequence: CASSLSWGPGGNEQFF. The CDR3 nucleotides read TGTGCCAGCAGTTTATCCTGGGGGCCGGGGGGGAATGAGCAGTTCTTC.

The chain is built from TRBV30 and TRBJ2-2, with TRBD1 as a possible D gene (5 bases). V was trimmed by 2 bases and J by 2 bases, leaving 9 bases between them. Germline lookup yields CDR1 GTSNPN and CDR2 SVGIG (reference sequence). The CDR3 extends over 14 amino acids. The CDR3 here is CAWSIDSNTGELFF. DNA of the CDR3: TGTGCCTGGAGTATCGACAGTAACACCGGGGAGCTGTTTTTT.

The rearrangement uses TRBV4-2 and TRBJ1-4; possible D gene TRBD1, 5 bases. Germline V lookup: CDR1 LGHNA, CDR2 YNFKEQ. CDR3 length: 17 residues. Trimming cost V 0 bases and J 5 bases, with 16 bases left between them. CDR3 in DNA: TGTGCCAGCAGCCAAGAGGATTCGGGGGGACCAAATGAAAAACTGTTTTTT. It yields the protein CASSQEDSGGPNEKLFF.

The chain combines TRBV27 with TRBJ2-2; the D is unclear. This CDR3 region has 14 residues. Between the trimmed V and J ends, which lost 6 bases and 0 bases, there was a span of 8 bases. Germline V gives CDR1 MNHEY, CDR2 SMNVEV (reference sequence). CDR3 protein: CASRQQTNTGELFF. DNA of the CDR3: TGTGCCAGCAGACAGCAGACGAACACCGGGGAGCTGTTTTTT.

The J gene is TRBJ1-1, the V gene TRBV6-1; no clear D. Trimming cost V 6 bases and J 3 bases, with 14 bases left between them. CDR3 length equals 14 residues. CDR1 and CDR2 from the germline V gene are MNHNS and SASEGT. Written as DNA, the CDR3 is TGTGCCAGCAGCCCCCTAGGCGGGGACACTGAAGCTTTCTTT. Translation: CASSPLGGDTEAFF.

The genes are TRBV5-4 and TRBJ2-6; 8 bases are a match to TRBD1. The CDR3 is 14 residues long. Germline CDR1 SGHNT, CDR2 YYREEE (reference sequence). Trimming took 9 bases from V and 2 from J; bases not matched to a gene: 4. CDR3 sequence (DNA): TGTGCCACTTCGGACAGGGCTGGGGCCAACGTCCTGACTTTC. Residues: CATSDRAGANVLTF.

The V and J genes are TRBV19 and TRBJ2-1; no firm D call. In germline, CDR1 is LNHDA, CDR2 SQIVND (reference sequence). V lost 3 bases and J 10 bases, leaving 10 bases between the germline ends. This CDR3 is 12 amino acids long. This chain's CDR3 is CASSITAYEQFF. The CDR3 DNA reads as TGTGCCAGTAGTATTACCGCCTACGAGCAGTTCTTC.

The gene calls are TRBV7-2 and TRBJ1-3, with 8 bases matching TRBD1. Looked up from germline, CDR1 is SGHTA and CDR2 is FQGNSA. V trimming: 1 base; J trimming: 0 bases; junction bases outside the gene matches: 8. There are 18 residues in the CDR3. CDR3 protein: CASSLGPQGAVSGNTIYF. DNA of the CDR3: TGTGCCAGCAGCTTAGGCCCTCAGGGGGCCGTCTCTGGAAACACCATATATTTT.

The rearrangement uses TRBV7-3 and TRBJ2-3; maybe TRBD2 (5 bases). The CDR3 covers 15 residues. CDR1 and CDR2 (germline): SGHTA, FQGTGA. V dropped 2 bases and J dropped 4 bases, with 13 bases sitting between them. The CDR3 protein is CASSLVASIADTQYF. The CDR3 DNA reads TGTGCCAGCAGCTTAGTAGCTAGCATCGCAGATACGCAGTATTTT.

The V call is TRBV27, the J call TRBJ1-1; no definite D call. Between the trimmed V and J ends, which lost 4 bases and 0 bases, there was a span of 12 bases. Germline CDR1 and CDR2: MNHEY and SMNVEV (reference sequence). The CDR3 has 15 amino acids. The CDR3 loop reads CASSSLTDLNTEAFF. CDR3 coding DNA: TGTGCCAGCAGTTCACTGACTGACTTGAACACTGAAGCTTTCTTT.

Here the CDR3 reads CASSLDETSGFYEQYF. In DNA, the CDR3 is TGCGCCAGCAGCTTGGACGAGACTAGCGGATTTTACGAGCAGTACTTC. This chain links TRBV5-1 with TRBJ2-5; 9 bases fit TRBD2. The end of the DNA fits TRBJ2-7 better, so the J call may be wrong. This CDR3 has 16 amino acids. Germline values: CDR1 SGHRS, CDR2 YFSETQ.

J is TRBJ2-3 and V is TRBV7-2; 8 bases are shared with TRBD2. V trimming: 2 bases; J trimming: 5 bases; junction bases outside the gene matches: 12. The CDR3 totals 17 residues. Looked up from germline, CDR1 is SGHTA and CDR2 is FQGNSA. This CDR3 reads CASSLQPPREGIDTQYF. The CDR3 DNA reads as TGTGCCAGCAGCTTACAGCCACCTCGGGAGGGGATAGATACGCAGTATTTT. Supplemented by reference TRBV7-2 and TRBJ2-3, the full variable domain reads GAGVSQSPSNKVTEKGKDVELRCDPISGHTALYWYRQSLGQGLEFLIYFQGNSAPDKSGLPSDRFSAERTGGSVSTLTIQRTQQEDSAVYLCASSLQPPREGIDTQYFGPGTRLTVL.

The CDR3 sequence: CASSVPGSGDPSNQPQHF. For the CDR3, the DNA is TGTGCCAGCAGTGTACCGGGATCAGGGGACCCTAGCAATCAGCCCCAGCATTTT. The chain carries TRBV2 and TRBJ1-5, with a tentative D call TRBD1 (6 bases). The CDR3 sequence is 18 residues long. The germline V and J ends were trimmed by 4 bases and 0 bases, with 19 bases remaining between them. The germline V gene encodes CDR1 SNHLY and CDR2 FYNNEI.